A selection of T cell receptor beta chains follows, all from one sample in a study of control samples from healthy donors and cancer patients. Assay used: immunoSEQ multiplex PCR; TCRdb lists only in-frame clones, some missing. The sample has around 76,000 clones; roughly 94% are singletons. Sequenced input: blood. The receptors were sampled from a woman aged 40 to 50 in good health. Each CDR3 is given with its conserved first and last residue. The D gene is left open where the match is weak. Expanded clones are given a class, and other clones once, few, many or no size at all.

D gene: TRBD2; J gene: TRBJ2-3; V gene: TRBV30; clone size: .; CDR3 protein: CAWSAPSGGAPDTQYF; CDR3 DNA: TGTGCCTGGAGTGCCCCTAGCGGGGGGGCCCCAGATACGCAGTATTTT
D gene: .; J gene: TRBJ1-5; V gene: TRBV6-5; clone size: .; CDR3 protein: CASSPSSDQPQHF; CDR3 DNA: TGTGCCAGCAGCCCCTCCTCCGATCAGCCCCAGCATTTT
D gene: TRBD1; J gene: TRBJ2-7; V gene: TRBV15; clone size: .; CDR3 protein: CATSPAKGTGIHEQYF; CDR3 DNA: TGTGCCACCAGCCCCGCAAAAGGGACAGGGATCCACGAGCAGTACTTC
D gene: TRBD1; J gene: TRBJ2-2; V gene: TRBV5-1; clone size: .; CDR3 protein: CASSRDRGTGELFF; CDR3 DNA: TGCGCCAGCAGCCGGGACAGGGGCACCGGGGAGCTGTTTTTT
D gene: .; J gene: TRBJ1-2; V gene: TRBV28; clone size: .; CDR3 protein: CASSSKGATANYGYTF; CDR3 DNA: TGTGCCAGCAGTTCAAAGGGAGCAACAGCTAACTATGGCTACACCTTC
D gene: TRBD2; J gene: TRBJ2-3; V gene: TRBV30; clone size: .; CDR3 protein: CAWRTSGADTQYF; CDR3 DNA: TGTGCCTGGAGGACTAGCGGGGCAGATACGCAGTATTTT
D gene: .; J gene: TRBJ1-4; V gene: TRBV10-3; clone size: .; CDR3 protein: CAISESPGRRATNEKLFF; CDR3 DNA: TGTGCCATCAGTGAGTCGCCGGGACGGCGGGCAACTAATGAAAAACTGTTTTTT
D gene: TRBD1; J gene: TRBJ2-7; V gene: TRBV19; clone size: .; CDR3 protein: CATGQGIYEQYF; CDR3 DNA: TGTGCCACAGGACAGGGAATCTACGAGCAGTACTTC
D gene: .; J gene: TRBJ2-7; V gene: TRBV2; clone size: .; CDR3 protein: CAIAGTLYEQYF; CDR3 DNA: TGTGCCATCGCCGGGACCCTCTACGAGCAGTACTTC
D gene: .; J gene: TRBJ2-3; V gene: TRBV30; clone size: .; CDR3 protein: CAWSSGISQATQYF; CDR3 DNA: TGTGCCTGGAGTAGTGGCATATCCCAGGCTACGCAGTATTTT
D gene: .; J gene: TRBJ1-2; V gene: TRBV7-8; clone size: .; CDR3 protein: CASSFDWGDYGYTF; CDR3 DNA: TGTGCCAGCAGCTTTGATTGGGGGGACTATGGCTACACCTTC
D gene: .; J gene: TRBJ2-2; V gene: TRBV28; clone size: .; CDR3 protein: CASSFLARGNTGELFF; CDR3 DNA: TGTGCCAGCAGTTTTTTGGCTCGCGGGAACACCGGGGAGCTGTTTTTT
D gene: .; J gene: TRBJ2-2; V gene: TRBV4-3; clone size: .; CDR3 protein: CASRVTGWAGELFF; CDR3 DNA: TGCGCCAGCAGGGTAACAGGGTGGGCCGGGGAGCTGTTTTTT
D gene: .; J gene: TRBJ1-2; V gene: TRBV14; clone size: .; CDR3 protein: CASSQAFPRDFYGYTF; CDR3 DNA: TGTGCCAGCAGCCAAGCCTTCCCCCGGGACTTCTATGGCTACACCTTC
D gene: .; J gene: TRBJ1-1; V gene: TRBV7-8; clone size: .; CDR3 protein: CASSSTGRITEAFF; CDR3 DNA: TGTGCCAGCAGCTCCACAGGCCGTATCACTGAAGCTTTCTTT
D gene: TRBD2; J gene: TRBJ2-7; V gene: TRBV4-3; clone size: .; CDR3 protein: CASSQDFSGGSYEQYF; CDR3 DNA: TGCGCCAGCAGCCAAGATTTTAGCGGGGGCTCCTACGAGCAGTACTTC
D gene: .; J gene: TRBJ1-5; V gene: TRBV7-2; clone size: .; CDR3 protein: CASSLPGPLDQPQHF; CDR3 DNA: TGTGCCAGCAGCTTGCCCGGACCCCTTGATCAGCCCCAGCATTTT
D gene: .; J gene: TRBJ2-7; V gene: TRBV25-1; clone size: .; CDR3 protein: CASSDFRYEQYF; CDR3 DNA: TGTGCCAGCAGTGACTTCCGCTACGAGCAGTACTTC
D gene: .; J gene: TRBJ2-1; V gene: TRBV6-5; clone size: .; CDR3 protein: CASRPGPNYNEQFF; CDR3 DNA: TGTGCCAGCAGACCCGGACCGAACTACAATGAGCAGTTCTTC
D gene: .; J gene: TRBJ2-7; V gene: TRBV12-2; clone size: once; CDR3 protein: CASRLAPPRQGTEQYF; CDR3 DNA: TGTGCAAGTCGCTTAGCCCCACCAAGACAGGGAACCGAGCAGTACTTC
D gene: TRBD1; J gene: TRBJ1-6; V gene: TRBV19; clone size: .; CDR3 protein: CASSPLGTGDSPLHF; CDR3 DNA: TGTGCCAGTAGTCCACTGGGGACAGGGGATTCACCCCTCCACTTT
D gene: TRBD1; J gene: TRBJ1-5; V gene: TRBV27; clone size: .; CDR3 protein: CASSLSVGQGHQPQHF; CDR3 DNA: TGTGCCAGCAGTTTATCTGTCGGACAGGGACATCAGCCCCAGCATTTT
D gene: TRBD2; J gene: TRBJ2-7; V gene: TRBV10-1; clone size: .; CDR3 protein: CASRKKLAGATYEQYF; CDR3 DNA: TGCGCCAGCAGGAAGAAACTAGCGGGCGCTACCTACGAGCAGTACTTC
D gene: .; J gene: TRBJ1-2; V gene: TRBV30; clone size: .; CDR3 protein: CAWSVRAFSGDLYTF; CDR3 DNA: TGTGCCTGGAGTGTACGGGCCTTTTCGGGAGACTTATACACCTTC
D gene: .; J gene: TRBJ1-5; V gene: TRBV18; clone size: .; CDR3 protein: CASSPATVNQPQHF; CDR3 DNA: TGTGCCAGCTCACCAGCGACAGTCAATCAGCCCCAGCATTTT
D gene: .; J gene: TRBJ1-5; V gene: TRBV3-1/TRBV3-2; clone size: .; CDR3 protein: CASSQAANQPQHF; CDR3 DNA: TGTGCCAGCAGCCAAGCAGCGAATCAGCCCCAGCATTTT
D gene: TRBD1; J gene: TRBJ1-2; V gene: TRBV18; clone size: .; CDR3 protein: CASSTPGQGNGYTF; CDR3 DNA: TGTGCCAGCTCAACTCCGGGACAGGGAAATGGCTACACCTTC
D gene: .; J gene: TRBJ1-1; V gene: TRBV7-9; clone size: .; CDR3 protein: CASSSLGNTEAFF; CDR3 DNA: TGTGCCAGCAGCTCTCTGGGGAACACTGAAGCTTTCTTT
D gene: .; J gene: TRBJ2-3; V gene: TRBV7-6; clone size: .; CDR3 protein: CASSLGRYGSTDTQYF; CDR3 DNA: TGTGCCAGCAGCTTAGGTCGATATGGTAGCACAGATACGCAGTATTTT
D gene: TRBD1; J gene: TRBJ2-7; V gene: TRBV5-4; clone size: once; CDR3 protein: CASSLTGVAYEQYF; CDR3 DNA: TGTGCCAGCAGCCTAACAGGGGTGGCTTACGAGCAGTACTTC
D gene: .; J gene: TRBJ2-3; V gene: TRBV13; clone size: .; CDR3 protein: CASSPQRGPGTDTQYF; CDR3 DNA: TGTGCCAGCAGCCCCCAGCGAGGGCCGGGCACAGATACGCAGTATTTT
D gene: .; J gene: TRBJ1-4; V gene: TRBV2; clone size: .; CDR3 protein: CASSYSFEKLFF; CDR3 DNA: TGTGCCAGCAGTTACAGTTTTGAAAAACTGTTTTTT
D gene: .; J gene: TRBJ2-5; V gene: TRBV20-1; clone size: .; CDR3 protein: CSRLDQETQYF; CDR3 DNA: TGCAGCCGACTAGACCAAGAGACCCAGTACTTC
D gene: .; J gene: TRBJ1-3; V gene: TRBV28; clone size: .; CDR3 protein: CASSHQGSRNTIYF; CDR3 DNA: TGTGCCAGCAGCCATCAGGGGTCCCGAAACACCATATATTTT
D gene: .; J gene: TRBJ1-3; V gene: TRBV18; clone size: .; CDR3 protein: CASSPPRGQDGNTIYF; CDR3 DNA: TGTGCCAGCTCACCCCCGCGGGGGCAGGATGGAAACACCATATATTTT
D gene: TRBD1; J gene: TRBJ2-1; V gene: TRBV7-9; clone size: .; CDR3 protein: CASSLAGQGNEQFF; CDR3 DNA: TGTGCCAGCAGCTTAGCGGGACAGGGGAATGAGCAGTTCTTC
D gene: TRBD1; J gene: TRBJ1-1; V gene: TRBV9; clone size: .; CDR3 protein: CASSVAQGAAFF; CDR3 DNA: TGTGCCAGCAGCGTAGCTCAGGGGGCAGCTTTCTTT
D gene: .; J gene: TRBJ1-1; V gene: TRBV7-9; clone size: .; CDR3 protein: CASSLRADTEAFF; CDR3 DNA: TGTGCCAGCAGCTTACGGGCTGACACTGAAGCTTTCTTT
D gene: .; J gene: TRBJ2-3; V gene: TRBV27; clone size: .; CDR3 protein: CASSIPGGSSTDTQYF; CDR3 DNA: TGTGCCAGCAGTATTCCAGGGGGGTCCTCCACAGATACGCAGTATTTT
D gene: .; J gene: TRBJ1-1; V gene: TRBV4-3; clone size: .; CDR3 protein: CASSQVHNTEAFF; CDR3 DNA: TGCGCCAGCAGCCAAGTCCACAACACTGAAGCTTTCTTT
D gene: TRBD2; J gene: TRBJ2-5; V gene: TRBV6-5; clone size: .; CDR3 protein: CASTRASGISTQYF; CDR3 DNA: TGTGCCAGCACGAGGGCTAGCGGGATTTCGACCCAGTACTTC
D gene: .; J gene: TRBJ2-7; V gene: TRBV19; clone size: .; CDR3 protein: CASSMGPTGEQYF; CDR3 DNA: TGTGCCAGTAGTATGGGGCCCACCGGCGAGCAGTACTTC
D gene: .; J gene: TRBJ1-1; V gene: TRBV28; clone size: .; CDR3 protein: CASSLRTGGFAEAFF; CDR3 DNA: TGTGCCAGCAGTTTGCGTACGGGGGGTTTCGCTGAAGCTTTCTTT
D gene: .; J gene: TRBJ2-5; V gene: TRBV3-1/TRBV3-2; clone size: .; CDR3 protein: CASSHPPSSVVETQYF; CDR3 DNA: TGTGCCAGCAGCCACCCCCCGTCTAGCGTCGTAGAGACCCAGTACTTC
D gene: .; J gene: TRBJ1-4; V gene: TRBV15; clone size: .; CDR3 protein: CATSRGGREYEKLFF; CDR3 DNA: TGTGCCACCAGCAGAGGGGGTCGTGAATATGAAAAACTGTTTTTT
D gene: TRBD2; J gene: TRBJ2-5; V gene: TRBV6-6; clone size: .; CDR3 protein: CASSPKAGLEGKETQYF; CDR3 DNA: TGTGCCAGCAGTCCTAAGGCGGGACTAGAAGGTAAAGAGACCCAGTACTTC